Presented here are 28 T cell receptor beta chains from one specimen sequenced in a study of beta chain features in type 1 diabetes. TCRB transcripts that were expressed got sequenced, as all of the isolated RNA had been reverse transcribed. The assay was immunoSEQ multiplex PCR, and TCRdb's table has in-frame clones only and misses some. The data hold over 500,000 clones, with about a sixth observed a single time. Sequencing used naive CD4+ T cells from blood. The receptors shown here come from a man aged 18 to 29 in good health.

This clone has just a few counts. The identical CDR3 is also encoded by other nucleotide sequences in the sample. V gene TRBV5-1 combines with J gene TRBJ2-1, with D unresolved. The V gene lost 0 bases and the J gene lost 4 bases, with 8 bases spanning the gap. The CDR3 is 14 residues long. Germline-derived CDR1 and CDR2 are SGHRS and YFSETQ. CDR3 loop: CASSLEGSYNEQFF. The CDR3 DNA is TGCGCCAGCAGCTTGGAGGGTTCATACAATGAGCAGTTCTTC.

CDR3 sequence reads: CASSRRDSKTGANVLTF. The CDR3 DNA reads as TGCGCCAGCAGCCGCCGGGACAGCAAGACTGGGGCCAACGTCCTGACTTTC. The genes are TRBV4-1 and TRBJ2-6; 7 bases align to TRBD1. V gave up 4 bases and J gave up 2 bases; unmatched junction bases: 8. The CDR3 has 17 amino acids. From germline, CDR1 is MGHRA and CDR2 YSYEKL.

Only one count was recorded for this clone. CDR3 nucleotide sequence: TGTGCCAGCAGCCTCCGGGACAGGGATTCCTACAATGAGCAGTTCTTC. Residues: CASSLRDRDSYNEQFF. This chain joins TRBV9 and TRBJ2-1, with TRBD1 identical over 9 bases. Germline-derived CDR1 and CDR2 are SGDLS and YYNGEE. The trim removed 4 bases at V and 1 base at J, leaving 6 bases unmatched. The CDR3 is made up of 16 amino acids.

V is TRBV11-3 and J is TRBJ2-1; 13 bases are shared with TRBD2. V trimming: 4 bases; J trimming: 9 bases; junction bases outside the gene matches: 9. The CDR3 is 16 amino acids. The germline V gene has CDR1 SGHNT and CDR2 YENEEA. The CDR3, as DNA: TGTGCCAGCAGCTCTAGGACTAGCGGGAGTATGGGTGAGCAGTTCTTC. Translated: CASSSRTSGSMGEQFF.

V is TRBV28 and J is TRBJ2-3; maybe TRBD1 (6 bases). Between the trimmed V and J ends, which lost 6 bases and 1 base, there was a span of 20 bases. The CDR3 is 17 residues long. Germline values: CDR1 MDHEN, CDR2 SYDVKM. In nucleotides, the CDR3 is TGTGCCAGCAGCCCGGGATGGGGGCGGCCGGGCACAGATACGCAGTATTTT. Its translation: CASSPGWGRPGTDTQYF.

This clone has more than one count but fewer than ten. The gene calls are TRBV5-1 and TRBJ1-5; no clear D gene. The V gene lost 6 bases and the J gene lost 1 base, with 8 bases spanning the gap. Germline values: CDR1 SGHRS, CDR2 YFSETQ. This CDR3 has 13 amino acids. The CDR3 sequence: CASKLGSNQPQHF. As DNA, the CDR3 is TGCGCCAGCAAACTAGGCAGCAATCAGCCCCAGCATTTT.

This clone was counted between two and nine times. The chain recombines TRBV25-1 with TRBJ1-5; D may be TRBD1 (5 bases). CDR1 is MGHDK and CDR2 is SYGVNS in the germline V gene. V lost 3 bases and J lost 3, with 12 bases in between. The CDR3 covers 15 residues. Written as DNA, the CDR3 is TGTGCCAGCAGTGAGCGAGGGGTCCACAATCAGCCCCAGCATTTT. Translated, it gives CASSERGVHNQPQHF.

This clone has a handful of counts. V gene TRBV5-1 combines with J gene TRBJ2-5; 7 bases fit TRBD2. The CDR3 spans 15 residues. In germline, CDR1 is SGHRS, CDR2 YFSETQ. The J segment lost 2 bases and the V segment lost 0 bases, leaving 4 bases of the junction unmatched. This chain's CDR3 is CASSLAAGDQETQYF. The CDR3 DNA follows: TGCGCCAGCAGCTTGGCCGCGGGGGATCAAGAGACCCAGTACTTC. The whole variable domain, remainder taken from reference TRBV5-1 and TRBJ2-5, is KAGVTQTPRYLIKTRGQQVTLSCSPISGHRSVSWYQQTPGQGLQFLFEYFSETQRNKGNFPGRFSGRQFSNSRSEMNVSTLELGDSALYLCASSLAAGDQETQYFGPGTRLLVL.

This clone appeared a few times. V gene TRBV10-3 combines with J gene TRBJ1-5; D remains unclear. The CDR3 runs 13 residues. The germline V gene encodes CDR1 ENHRY and CDR2 SYGVKD. V lost 2 bases and J 5 bases, leaving 7 bases between the germline ends. In DNA form, the CDR3 reads TGTGCCATCAGTGAGCGAGATGATCAGCCCCAGCATTTT. It specifies CAISERDDQPQHF.

In its sample, this clone was seen a few times. For the CDR3, the DNA is TGTGCCAGCAGCGTAGTCGGGCTAGCTTCGGGCAATGAGCAGTTCTTC. This sequence encodes CASSVVGLASGNEQFF. The chain uses TRBV9 and TRBJ2-1; D may be TRBD2 (5 bases). This CDR3 comprises 16 residues. V lost 0 bases and J 6 bases, leaving 16 bases between the germline ends. Germline-derived CDR1 and CDR2 are SGDLS and YYNGEE.

This clone was observed once. J is TRBJ1-2 and V is TRBV5-1; TRBD1 aligns across 9 bases. Germline CDR1 reads SGHRS; CDR2 reads YFSETQ. The CDR3 is 14 residues long. V lost 4 bases, J lost 2 bases, and 3 bases stayed unmatched. The CDR3 loop is CASSTTGGNYGYTF. The CDR3 DNA reads as TGCGCCAGCAGCACGACAGGGGGAAACTATGGCTACACCTTC.

The chain couples TRBV9 to TRBJ1-3, with D perhaps TRBD1 (5 bases). Germline V gene data show CDR1 as SGDLS and CDR2 as YYNGEE. This CDR3 has 15 amino acids. V lost 4 bases, J lost 2 bases, and 13 bases lay in between. DNA of the CDR3: TGTGCCAGCAGCCCAGGGATGAGTACTGGAAACACCATATATTTT. This gives the protein CASSPGMSTGNTIYF. Full variable domain (missing parts from reference TRBV9 and TRBJ1-3): DSGVTQTPKHLITATGQRVTLRCSPRSGDLSVYWYQQSLDQGLQFLIQYYNGEERAKGNILERFSAQQFPDLHSELNLSSLELGDSALYFCASSPGMSTGNTIYFGEGSWLTVV.

This chain connects TRBV7-9 to TRBJ1-1; D possibly corresponds to TRBD1 (5 bases). CDR1 SEHNR and CDR2 FQNEAQ come from the germline V gene (reference sequence). The CDR3 runs 15 residues. Trimming took 5 bases from V and 1 from J, leaving 14 bases between them. The CDR3 spells CASSLQRGSNTEAFF. The CDR3 DNA reads as TGTGCCAGCAGCCTGCAGAGGGGCTCGAACACTGAAGCTTTCTTT.

In this sample, this clone turned up a few times. V and J are TRBV28 and TRBJ2-5, with D possibly TRBD2 on 6 matching bases. This CDR3 is built from 15 residues. The germline V gene has CDR1 MDHEN and CDR2 SYDVKM. With 4 bases removed from V and 5 bases from J, the gap between germline ends came to 17 bases. CDR3 in amino acids: CASSYGGLGPETQYF. CDR3 nucleotides: TGTGCCAGCAGTTACGGGGGTCTAGGCCCCGAGACCCAGTACTTC.

The chain employs TRBV7-6 and TRBJ1-2, with 8 bases aligning to TRBD1. Germline V gives CDR1 SGHVS, CDR2 FNYEAQ. The CDR3 spans 16 residues. The V gene end was trimmed by 5 bases and the J gene end by 4 bases; junction bases not matched to a gene: 12. This chain's CDR3 is CASSGLGTGSRYGYTF. The CDR3 nucleotides read TGTGCCAGCAGCGGATTAGGGACAGGATCGCGCTATGGCTACACCTTC.

This clone showed up just a few times. This CDR3 is CASSPGLAGGLRDTQYF. The CDR3 DNA follows: TGCGCCAGCAGCCCAGGACTAGCGGGAGGACTACGGGATACGCAGTATTTT. This sequence joins TRBV4-1 and TRBJ2-3; 14 bases align to TRBD2. Per germline, CDR1 MGHRA and CDR2 YSYEKL. J gave up 6 bases and V 4 bases, and 9 bases lay outside the gene matches. This CDR3 has 17 amino acids.

The chain has TRBV11-3 and TRBJ2-5; the match to TRBD2 covers 8 bases. CDR3 length: 15 residues. V lost 0 bases and J lost 4; bases outside the gene matches: 4. CDR1 SGHNT and CDR2 YENEEA come from the germline V gene. The CDR3, as DNA: TGTGCCAGCAGCTTAGAAGGGCTAGCGGGAGAGACCCAGTACTTC. Translating it yields CASSLEGLAGETQYF.

The chain combines TRBV18 with TRBJ2-7; the match to TRBD1 covers 9 bases. The CDR3 runs 15 residues. Unmatched junction bases numbered 5, after V lost 3 bases and J lost 2 bases. Germline CDR1 is KGHSH and CDR2 is LQKENI. The CDR3 DNA follows: TGTGCCAGCTCACCCTGGACAGGGGCAACCTACGAGCAGTACTTC. It yields the protein CASSPWTGATYEQYF.

The chain is built from TRBV19 and TRBJ2-1, with 11 bases lining up with TRBD2. Losses at the gene ends were 5 bases for V and 3 bases for J; bases not matched to a gene: 6. The CDR3 loop spans 16 amino acids. Germline values: CDR1 LNHDA, CDR2 SQIVND (reference sequence). CDR3: CASSFLAGGFYNEQFF. The DNA of the CDR3 is TGTGCCAGTAGTTTCTTAGCGGGAGGGTTCTACAATGAGCAGTTCTTC.

This clone showed up just a few times. The chain employs TRBV10-3 and TRBJ2-4, with 11 nucleotides matching TRBD2. The junction had 6 bases not matched to a gene; V was cut back by 2 bases and J by 0 bases. CDR1 and CDR2 from the germline V gene are ENHRY and SYGVKD. The CDR3 extends over 18 amino acids. CDR3 in DNA: TGTGCCATCAGTGAGGTAGCGGGAGGGCATTTAGCCAAAAACATTCAGTACTTC. Residues: CAISEVAGGHLAKNIQYF.

The gene calls are TRBV14 and TRBJ2-1, with D perhaps TRBD2 (5 bases). Germline V gene lookup returns CDR1 SGHDN and CDR2 FVKESK. The ends were cut back, 1 base at V and 7 bases at J, with 11 bases in the middle. The CDR3 contains 14 residues. CDR3 sequence reads: CASSQVQRGNEQFF. DNA for the CDR3: TGTGCCAGCAGCCAAGTCCAACGAGGGAATGAGCAGTTCTTC.

This clone has only a few counts. The chain couples TRBV10-3 to TRBJ2-3; TRBD2 agrees at 9 bases. CDR1 is ENHRY and CDR2 is SYGVKD in the germline V gene. The CDR3 runs to 16 residues. Germline trimming cut 6 bases from V and 2 bases from J; bases unmatched to any gene: 9. The CDR3 coding sequence is TGTGCCATCAGCCTCATTAGCGGGGGCTCCACAGATACGCAGTATTTT. Translation: CAISLISGGSTDTQYF.

The V and J genes are TRBV9 and TRBJ1-2; D is possibly TRBD1 (6 bases). Germline V lookup: CDR1 SGDLS, CDR2 YYNGEE. CDR3 length equals 16 residues. The V end was cut by 0 bases, the J end by 4 bases, with 16 bases between. The CDR3 DNA reads as TGTGCCAGCAGCGTAGCTACCCACAGGGAGCTCTATGGCTACACCTTC. Its protein product is CASSVATHRELYGYTF.

The table lists this clone with a few counts. CDR3 loop: CASSFSANTEAFF. Here the CDR3 DNA reads TGCGCCAGCAGCTTTTCTGCGAACACTGAAGCTTTCTTT. This chain uses TRBV5-1 with TRBJ1-1; unclear D gene. The germline V and J ends were trimmed by 2 bases and 1 base, with 6 bases remaining between them. The CDR3 spans 13 residues. Per the germline V gene, CDR1 is SGHRS and CDR2 is YFSETQ.

This clone was detected only a few times. The chain uses TRBV7-2 and TRBJ2-7, with 8 bases that match TRBD1. CDR1 is SGHTA and CDR2 is FQGNSA in the germline V gene. J lost 2 bases, V lost 5 bases, and 8 bases had no gene match. This CDR3 contains 15 residues. Written as DNA, the CDR3 is TGTGCCAGCAGCAACGACAGGGGAAGGGCCTACGAGCAGTACTTC. Amino acid sequence: CASSNDRGRAYEQYF.

This chain links TRBV19 with TRBJ2-5; no clear D gene. Trimming took off 5 bases at V and 1 base at J, with 8 bases between the two ends. CDR1 and CDR2 (germline): LNHDA, SQIVND (reference sequence). This CDR3 is built from 13 residues. This CDR3 is CASSSTTQETQYF. In DNA form, the CDR3 reads TGTGCCAGTAGTTCCACGACCCAAGAGACCCAGTACTTC.

This chain connects TRBV6-6 to TRBJ2-7; tentatively, D is TRBD2 (5 bases). CDR3 size: 12 residues. The germline CDR1 and CDR2 sequences are MNHNY and SVGAGI (reference sequence). The V end lost 7 bases, the J end lost 5 bases, and 12 bases lay between the germline ends. The CDR3 protein is CASTLERDEQYF. The CDR3 DNA reads as TGTGCCAGCACCCTCGAGAGGGACGAGCAGTACTTC.

This chain joins TRBV7-2 and TRBJ2-6; TRBD1 aligns across 7 bases. Looked up from germline, CDR1 is SGHTA and CDR2 is FQGNSA. J lost 0 bases, V lost 0 bases, and 2 bases had no gene match. This CDR3 region has 17 residues. The CDR3 DNA is TGTGCCAGCAGCTTAGCCGGGACAGCCTCTGGGGCCAACGTCCTGACTTTC. Protein sequence: CASSLAGTASGANVLTF.